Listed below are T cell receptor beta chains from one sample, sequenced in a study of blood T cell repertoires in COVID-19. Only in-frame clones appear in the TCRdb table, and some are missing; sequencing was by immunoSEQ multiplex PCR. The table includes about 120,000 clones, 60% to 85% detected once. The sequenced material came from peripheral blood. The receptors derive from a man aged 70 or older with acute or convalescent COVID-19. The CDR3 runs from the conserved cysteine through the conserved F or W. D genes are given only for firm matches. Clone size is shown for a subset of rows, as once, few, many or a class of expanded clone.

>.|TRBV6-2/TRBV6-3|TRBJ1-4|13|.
TGTGCCAGCAGTTCACAGTTCAATGAAAAACTGTTTTTT
CASSSQFNEKLFF
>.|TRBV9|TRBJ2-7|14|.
TGTGCCAGCAGCGTAGGGGGGGTTAACTACGAGCAGTACTTC
CASSVGGVNYEQYF
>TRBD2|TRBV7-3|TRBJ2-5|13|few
TGTGCCAGCAGCCCCCAGCGGGGGGAGACCCAGTACTTC
CASSPQRGETQYF
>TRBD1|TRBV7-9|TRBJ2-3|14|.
TGTGCCAGCAGCTTAGAGGGGGCCACAGATACGCAGTATTTT
CASSLEGATDTQYF
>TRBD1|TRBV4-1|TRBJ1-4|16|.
TGCGCCAGCAGCCAGACTCCGGGACAGGGGAATGAAAAACTGTTTTTT
CASSQTPGQGNEKLFF
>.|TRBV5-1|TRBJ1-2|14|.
TGCGCCAGCAGCTTGGAGCAGGCTACTGGAGGCTACACCTTC
CASSLEQATGGYTF
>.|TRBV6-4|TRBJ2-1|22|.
TGTGCCAGCAGTGACTCGACGGGGGTAAGGACAGGGAGGGTTGGTTGCTACAATGAGCAGTTCTTC
CASSDSTGVRTGRVGCYNEQFF
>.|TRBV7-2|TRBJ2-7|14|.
TGTGCCAGCAGCTTCGACAGGACCTCCTACGAGCAGTACTTC
CASSFDRTSYEQYF
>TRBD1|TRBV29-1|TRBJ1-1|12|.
TGCAGCACCAGACAGGGGGGCACTGAAGCTTTCTTT
CSTRQGGTEAFF
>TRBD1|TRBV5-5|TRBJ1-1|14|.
TGTGCCAGCAGCTTCGACAGGGTGGCGGCTGAAGCTTTCTTT
CASSFDRVAAEAFF
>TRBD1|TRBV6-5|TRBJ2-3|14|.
TGTGCCAGCATTCTAGGACAGGGCCAGGATACGCAGTATTTT
CASILGQGQDTQYF
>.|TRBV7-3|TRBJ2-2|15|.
TGTGCCAGCAGCTTCGGGGGGACAAACACCGGGGAGCTGTTTTTT
CASSFGGTNTGELFF
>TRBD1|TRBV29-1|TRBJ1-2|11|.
TGCAGCGTTTCAGGACAGGGGGCGAGGACCTTC
CSVSGQGARTF
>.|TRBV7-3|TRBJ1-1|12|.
TGTGCCAGCAGCCAAGGGGGACCTGAAGCTTTCTTT
CASSQGGPEAFF
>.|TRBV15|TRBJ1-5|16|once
TGTGCCACCAGCAGAGATCTCTCAGGGGACGGAAAGCCCCAGCATTTT
CATSRDLSGDGKPQHF
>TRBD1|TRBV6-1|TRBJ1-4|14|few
TGTGCCAGCAGTGAGACAGGGGATAATGAAAAACTGTTTTTT
CASSETGDNEKLFF
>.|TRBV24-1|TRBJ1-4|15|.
TGTGCCACCAGTGCACCGGGCCTCGGGGGTGAAAAACTGTTTTTT
CATSAPGLGGEKLFF
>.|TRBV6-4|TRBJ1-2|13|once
TGTGCCAGCAGTGAAAACGGGGTTGCTGGCTACACCTTC
CASSENGVAGYTF
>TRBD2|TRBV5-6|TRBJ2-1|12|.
TGTGCCAGCAGCCATAGACTAGCCGGGCAGTTCTTC
CASSHRLAGQFF
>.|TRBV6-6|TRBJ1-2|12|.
TGTGCCAGCATGAGGGAACCAAATGGCTACACCTTC
CASMREPNGYTF
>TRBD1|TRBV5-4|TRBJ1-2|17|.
TGTGCCAGCAGCCCTGGACAGGGGGAAGGACTAAACTATGGCTACACCTTC
CASSPGQGEGLNYGYTF
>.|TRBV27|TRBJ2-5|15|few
TGTGCCAGCAGTTTATGGTTAGGACGGGGGGAGACCCAGTACTTC
CASSLWLGRGETQYF
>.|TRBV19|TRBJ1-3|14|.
TGTGCCAGTAGCGGGGGAGCTTCGGGGAACACCATATATTTT
CASSGGASGNTIYF
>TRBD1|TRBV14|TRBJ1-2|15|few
TGTGCCAGCAGCCTACCGGGACAGCCTAACTATGGCTACACCTTC
CASSLPGQPNYGYTF
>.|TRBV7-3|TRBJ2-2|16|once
TGTGCCAGCAGCTTATTGAGCGCGGGGAACACCGGGGAGCTGTTTTTT
CASSLLSAGNTGELFF
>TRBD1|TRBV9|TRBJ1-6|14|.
TGTGCCAGCAGCCTGGGACAGGGAGATTCACCCCTCCACTTT
CASSLGQGDSPLHF
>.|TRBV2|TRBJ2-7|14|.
TGTGCCAGCAGTGAAGGAGGTCCGGACTACGAGCAGTACTTC
CASSEGGPDYEQYF